This TCR beta chain was retrieved from a study of CXCR3-negative and CXCR3-positive naive CD8 T cells. General study results and limits: CXCR3-expressing naive cells carried TRB CDR3s more hydrophobic than those of CXCR3-negative naive cells.

As to this clonotype: As yet, its antigen is unknown.

Germline CDR1 SQVTM, CDR2 ANQGSEA. The length of the CDR3 is 13 residues. The libraries of TRB cDNA were prepared using 5' RACE with UMI labels. From its re-call of the 5' RACE reads, TCRdb lists each CDR3 protein once, without DNA. This listing includes roughly 6,000 distinct CDR3 sequences. V is TRBV29-1 and J is TRBJ2-1; TCRdb calls TRBD1, which cannot be checked without DNA. The origin of this receptor is a human donor in good health. Some clones in this sample may be carry-over from other donors' samples. The sample consisted of naive CXCR3+ CD8+ T cells from blood. Noted subset: CD45RO-CCR7+CD27+CD95- naive CD8+ T cells expressing CXCR3 (TNR3+). The CDR3 sequence is CSVEDRGDNEQFF.